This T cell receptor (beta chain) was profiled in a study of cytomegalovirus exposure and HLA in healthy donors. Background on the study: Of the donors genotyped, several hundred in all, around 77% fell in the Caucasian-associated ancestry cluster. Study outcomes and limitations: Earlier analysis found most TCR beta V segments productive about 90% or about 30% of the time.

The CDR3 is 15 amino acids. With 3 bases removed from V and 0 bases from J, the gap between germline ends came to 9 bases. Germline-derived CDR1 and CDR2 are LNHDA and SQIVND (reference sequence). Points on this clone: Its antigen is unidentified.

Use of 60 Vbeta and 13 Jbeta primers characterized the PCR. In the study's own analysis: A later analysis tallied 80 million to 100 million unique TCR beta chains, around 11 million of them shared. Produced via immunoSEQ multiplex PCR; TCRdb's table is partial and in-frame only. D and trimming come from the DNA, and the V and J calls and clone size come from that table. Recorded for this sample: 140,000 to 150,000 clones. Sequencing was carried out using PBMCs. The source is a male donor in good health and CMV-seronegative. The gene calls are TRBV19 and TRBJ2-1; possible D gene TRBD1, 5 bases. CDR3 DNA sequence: TGTGCCAGTAGTATCTACCAGGGCTCCTACAATGAGCAGTTCTTC. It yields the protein CASSIYQGSYNEQFF.